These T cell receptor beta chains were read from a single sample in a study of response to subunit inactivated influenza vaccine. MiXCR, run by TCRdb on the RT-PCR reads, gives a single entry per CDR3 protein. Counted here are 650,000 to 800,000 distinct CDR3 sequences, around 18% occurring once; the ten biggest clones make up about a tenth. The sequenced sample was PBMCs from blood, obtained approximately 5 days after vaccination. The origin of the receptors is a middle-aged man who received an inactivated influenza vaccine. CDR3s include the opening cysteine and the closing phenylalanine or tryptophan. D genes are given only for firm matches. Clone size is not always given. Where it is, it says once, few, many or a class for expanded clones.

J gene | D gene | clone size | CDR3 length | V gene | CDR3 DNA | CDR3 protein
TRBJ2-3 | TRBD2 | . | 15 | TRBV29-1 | TGCAGCGTTCACCATAGCGGGAGGTCTGGGGATACGCAGTATTTT | CSVHHSGRSGDTQYF
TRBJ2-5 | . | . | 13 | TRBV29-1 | TGCAGCGTGCGCAGCAGGGTAGGAGAGACCCAGTACTTC | CSVRSRVGETQYF
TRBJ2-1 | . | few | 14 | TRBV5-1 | TGCGCCAGCAGCAACCGACAGAGCTACAATGAGCAGTTCTTC | CASSNRQSYNEQFF
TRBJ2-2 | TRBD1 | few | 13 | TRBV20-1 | TGCAGTGCTAGAGGACAGGGGACCGGGGAGCTGTTTTTT | CSARGQGTGELFF
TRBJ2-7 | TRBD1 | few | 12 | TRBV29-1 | TGCAGCGTCCACAGGGGTCCCTACGAGCAGTACTTC | CSVHRGPYEQYF
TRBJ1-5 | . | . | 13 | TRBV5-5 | TGTGCCAGCAGTGGCGAGAGCAATCAGCCCCAGCATTTT | CASSGESNQPQHF
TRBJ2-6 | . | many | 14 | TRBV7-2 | TGTGCCAGCAGCTTAGCCGCTGGGGCCAACGTCCTGACTTTC | CASSLAAGANVLTF
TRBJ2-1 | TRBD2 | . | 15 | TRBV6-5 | TGTGCCAGCAGTTACCGTGTTAGCGGGAGCTATACCCTGTTCTTC | CASSYRVSGSYTLFF
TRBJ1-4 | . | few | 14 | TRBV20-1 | TGCAGTGCTAGAGATCCTAGGGCCTCAGAAAAACTGTTTTTT | CSARDPRASEKLFF
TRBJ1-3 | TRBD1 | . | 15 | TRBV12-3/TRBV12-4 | TGTGCCAGCAGTTTTGACAGGGTCTCTGGAAACACCATATATTTT | CASSFDRVSGNTIYF
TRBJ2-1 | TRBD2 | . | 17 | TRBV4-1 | TGCGCCAGCAGCCCCGTAATAGCGGGAGGGTCCTACAATGAGCAGTTCTTC | CASSPVIAGGSYNEQFF